Sequencing of this T cell receptor beta chain was carried out in a study of T cells in tuberculosis. As for time point: new active TB diagnosis, blood taken before or within 7 days of starting treatment. Active tuberculosis patients were new diagnoses, HIV-seronegative, South African, and aged 18 years or older. On average approximately 100,000 T cells per donor were immunosequenced. Regarding this clone: Its cognate antigen is unknown.

Overall study findings and caveats: Samples were chosen by availability of cryopreserved specimens.

Generated by immunoSEQ multiplex PCR, the TCRdb table keeps only in-frame clones and is missing some. The sample consists of roughly 32,000 clones, over 85% of them appearing once. The TCR originated in an adult with tuberculosis. Material: PBMCs, obtained at tuberculosis diagnosis.

The CDR3 sequence is CASSQTRNTEAFF. The CDR3 nucleotides are TGCGCCAGCAGCCAAACAAGGAACACTGAAGCTTTCTTT. The chain carries TRBV4-1 and TRBJ1-1; D is uncertain. Germline V lookup: CDR1 MGHRA, CDR2 YSYEKL. The CDR3 spans 13 residues. Trimming took off 2 bases at V and 1 base at J, with 5 bases between the two ends.